This section outlines one T cell receptor beta chain sequence together with its context. Its cognate antigen is unknown. The conserved closing phenylalanine or tryptophan is absent in this CDR3, likely reflecting a read error. The authors made TCR beta cDNA from approximately 500 ng total RNA with a constant-region primer. Researchers made the TCR beta libraries by running three nested multiplex PCR rounds with slightly modified ARM-PCR. TCRdb passed the multiplex PCR reads through MiXCR, listing each CDR3 protein once. The sample yields a few hundred thousand distinct CDR3 sequences, around 50% seen once. Unsorted whole blood served as the source of blood RNA, and germline DNA was extracted as well. This specimen belongs to a study of tumor-infiltrating lymphocytes in primary liver carcinoma. Study-wide findings and caveats: Tumors and blood were compared for top-250-clone fraction, and tumors had the significantly higher value (p = 0.039).

The material sequenced was peripheral blood. The receptor comes from a woman in her 30s with primary liver carcinoma and hepatitis B virus infection.

CDR3 in DNA: TGTGCCAGCAGCCCGATGCTAGCGGGAGGCTTAACCGGGGAGCTGTTTTAT. Protein product: CASSPMLAGGLTGELFY. This chain links TRBV4-2 with TRBJ2-2; 11 bases align to TRBD2. Germline V gives CDR1 LGHNA, CDR2 YNFKEQ. The V segment lost 4 bases and the J segment 5 bases; nucleotides outside the gene matches: 9. This CDR3 spans 17 amino acids.